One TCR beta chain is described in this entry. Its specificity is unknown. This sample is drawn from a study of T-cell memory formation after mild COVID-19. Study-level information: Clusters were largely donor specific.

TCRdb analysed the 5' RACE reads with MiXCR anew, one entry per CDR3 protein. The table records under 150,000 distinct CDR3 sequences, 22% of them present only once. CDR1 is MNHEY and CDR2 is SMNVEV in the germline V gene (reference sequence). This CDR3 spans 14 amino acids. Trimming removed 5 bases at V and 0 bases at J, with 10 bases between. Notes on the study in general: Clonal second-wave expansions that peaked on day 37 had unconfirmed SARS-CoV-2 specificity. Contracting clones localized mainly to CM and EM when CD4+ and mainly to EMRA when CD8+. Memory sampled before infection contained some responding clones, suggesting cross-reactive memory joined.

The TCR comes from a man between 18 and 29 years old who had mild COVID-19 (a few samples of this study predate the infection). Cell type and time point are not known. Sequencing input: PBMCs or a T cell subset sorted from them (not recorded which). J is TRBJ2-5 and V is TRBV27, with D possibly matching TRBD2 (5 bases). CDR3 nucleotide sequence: TGTGCCAGCAGTACCCTCGGGAACCAAGAGACCCAGTACTTC. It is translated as CASSTLGNQETQYF.